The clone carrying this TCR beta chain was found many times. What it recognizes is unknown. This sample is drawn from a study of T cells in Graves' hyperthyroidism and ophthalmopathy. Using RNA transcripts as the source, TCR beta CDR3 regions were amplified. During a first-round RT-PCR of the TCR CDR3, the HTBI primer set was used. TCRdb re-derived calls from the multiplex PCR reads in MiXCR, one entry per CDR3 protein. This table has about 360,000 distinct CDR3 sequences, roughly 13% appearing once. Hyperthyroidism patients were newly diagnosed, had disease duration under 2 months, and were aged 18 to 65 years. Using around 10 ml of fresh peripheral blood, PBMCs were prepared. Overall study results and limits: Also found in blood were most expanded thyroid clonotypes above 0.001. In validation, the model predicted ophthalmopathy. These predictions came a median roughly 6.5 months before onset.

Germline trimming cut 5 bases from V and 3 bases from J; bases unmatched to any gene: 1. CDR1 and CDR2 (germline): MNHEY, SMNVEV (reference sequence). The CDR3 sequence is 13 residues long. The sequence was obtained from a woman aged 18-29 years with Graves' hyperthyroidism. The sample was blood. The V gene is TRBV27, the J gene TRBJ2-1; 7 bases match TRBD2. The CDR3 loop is CASSRTSYNEQFF. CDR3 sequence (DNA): TGTGCCAGCAGTCGGACTAGCTACAATGAGCAGTTCTTC.